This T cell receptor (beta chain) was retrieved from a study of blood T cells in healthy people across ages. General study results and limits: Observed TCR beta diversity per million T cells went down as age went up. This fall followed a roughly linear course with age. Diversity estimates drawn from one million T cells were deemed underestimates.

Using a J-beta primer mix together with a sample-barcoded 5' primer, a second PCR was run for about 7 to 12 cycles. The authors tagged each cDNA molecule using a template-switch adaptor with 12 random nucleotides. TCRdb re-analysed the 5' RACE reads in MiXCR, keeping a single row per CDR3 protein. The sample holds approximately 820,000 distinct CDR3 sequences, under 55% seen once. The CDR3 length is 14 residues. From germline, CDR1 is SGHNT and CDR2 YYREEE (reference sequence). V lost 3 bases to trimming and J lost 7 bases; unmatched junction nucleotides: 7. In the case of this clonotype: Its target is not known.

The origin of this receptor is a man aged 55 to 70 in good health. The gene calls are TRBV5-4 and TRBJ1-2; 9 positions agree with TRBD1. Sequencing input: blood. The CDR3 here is CASSSAGTGFGYTF. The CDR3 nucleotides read TGTGCCAGCAGCTCTGCTGGGACAGGGTTTGGCTACACCTTC. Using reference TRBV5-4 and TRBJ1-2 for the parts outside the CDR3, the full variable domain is ETGVTQSPTHLIKTRGQQVTLRCSSQSGHNTVSWYQQALGQGPQFIFQYYREEENGRGNFPPRFSGLQFPNYSSELNVNALELDDSALYLCASSSAGTGFGYTFGSGTRLTVV.